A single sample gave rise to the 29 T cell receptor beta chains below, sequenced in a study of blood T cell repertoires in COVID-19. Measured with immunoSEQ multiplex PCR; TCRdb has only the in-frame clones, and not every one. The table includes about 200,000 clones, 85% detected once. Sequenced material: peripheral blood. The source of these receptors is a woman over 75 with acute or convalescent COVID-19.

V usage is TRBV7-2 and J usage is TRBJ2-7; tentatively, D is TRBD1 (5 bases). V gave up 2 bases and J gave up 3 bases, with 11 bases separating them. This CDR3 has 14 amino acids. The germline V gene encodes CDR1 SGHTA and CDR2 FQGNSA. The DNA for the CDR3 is TGTGCCAGCAGCTTAAGTCGACAGAACTACGAGCAGTACTTC. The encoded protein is CASSLSRQNYEQYF. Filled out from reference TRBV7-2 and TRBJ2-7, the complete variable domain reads GAGVSQSPSNKVTEKGKDVELRCDPISGHTALYWYRQSLGQGLEFLIYFQGNSAPDKSGLPSDRFSAERTGGSVSTLTIQRTQQEDSAVYLCASSLSRQNYEQYFGPGTRLTVT.

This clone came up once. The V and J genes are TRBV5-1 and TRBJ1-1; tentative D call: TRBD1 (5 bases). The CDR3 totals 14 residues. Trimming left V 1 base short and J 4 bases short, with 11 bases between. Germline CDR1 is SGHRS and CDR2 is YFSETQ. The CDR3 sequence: CASSLFREVTEAFF. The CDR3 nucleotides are TGCGCCAGCAGCTTGTTCAGGGAGGTCACTGAAGCTTTCTTT. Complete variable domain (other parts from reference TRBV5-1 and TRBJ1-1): KAGVTQTPRYLIKTRGQQVTLSCSPISGHRSVSWYQQTPGQGLQFLFEYFSETQRNKGNFPGRFSGRQFSNSRSEMNVSTLELGDSALYLCASSLFREVTEAFFGQGTRLTVV.

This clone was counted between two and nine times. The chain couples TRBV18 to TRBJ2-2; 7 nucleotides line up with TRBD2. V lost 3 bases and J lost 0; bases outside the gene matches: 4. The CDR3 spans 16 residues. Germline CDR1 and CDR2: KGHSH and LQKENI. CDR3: CASSPQGGTNTGELFF. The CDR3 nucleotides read TGTGCCAGCTCACCCCAGGGAGGGACGAACACCGGGGAGCTGTTTTTT.

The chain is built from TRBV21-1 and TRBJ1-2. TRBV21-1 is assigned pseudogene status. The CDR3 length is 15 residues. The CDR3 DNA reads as TGTGCCAGCACCAGGAGTACTCGAGGGTTCGGAGGCTACACCTTC. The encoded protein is CASTRSTRGFGGYTF.

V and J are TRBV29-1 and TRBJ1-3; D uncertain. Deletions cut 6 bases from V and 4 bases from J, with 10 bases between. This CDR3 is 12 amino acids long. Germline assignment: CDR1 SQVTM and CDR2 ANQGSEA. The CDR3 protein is CSVHYSGNTIYF. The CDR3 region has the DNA TGCAGCGTACACTACTCCGGAAACACCATATATTTT. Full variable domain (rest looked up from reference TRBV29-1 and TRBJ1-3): SAVISQKPSRDICQRGTSLTIQCQVDSQVTMMFWYRQQPGQSLTLIATANQGSEATYESGFVIDKFPISRPNLTFSTLTVSNMSPEDSSIYLCSVHYSGNTIYFGEGSWLTVV.

The CDR3 region is CSVGFDRGYEQYF. CDR3 nucleotides: TGCAGCGTTGGCTTTGACAGGGGCTACGAGCAGTACTTC. J is TRBJ2-7 and V is TRBV29-1; the match to TRBD1 covers 8 bases. The CDR3 covers 13 residues. The germline gives CDR1 SQVTM, CDR2 ANQGSEA. J lost 3 bases, V lost 4 bases, and 5 bases had no gene match.

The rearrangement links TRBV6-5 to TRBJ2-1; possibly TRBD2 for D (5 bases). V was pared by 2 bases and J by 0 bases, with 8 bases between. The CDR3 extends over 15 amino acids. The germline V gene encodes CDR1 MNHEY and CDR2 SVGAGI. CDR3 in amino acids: CASSYSGVSYNEQFF. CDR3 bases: TGTGCCAGCAGTTACAGCGGTGTCTCCTACAATGAGCAGTTCTTC.

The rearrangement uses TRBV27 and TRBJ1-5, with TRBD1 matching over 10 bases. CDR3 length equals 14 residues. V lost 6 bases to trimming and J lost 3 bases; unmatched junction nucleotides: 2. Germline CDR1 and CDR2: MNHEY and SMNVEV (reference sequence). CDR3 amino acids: CASRDRGFNQPQHF. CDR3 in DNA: TGTGCCAGCAGGGACAGGGGGTTCAATCAGCCCCAGCATTTT.

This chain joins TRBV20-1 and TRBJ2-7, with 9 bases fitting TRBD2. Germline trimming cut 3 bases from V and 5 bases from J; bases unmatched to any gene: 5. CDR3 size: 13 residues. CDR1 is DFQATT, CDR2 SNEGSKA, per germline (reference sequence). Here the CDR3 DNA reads TGCAGTGCTAGTAATAGCGGGAGTGACGAGCAGTACTTC. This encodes CSASNSGSDEQYF.

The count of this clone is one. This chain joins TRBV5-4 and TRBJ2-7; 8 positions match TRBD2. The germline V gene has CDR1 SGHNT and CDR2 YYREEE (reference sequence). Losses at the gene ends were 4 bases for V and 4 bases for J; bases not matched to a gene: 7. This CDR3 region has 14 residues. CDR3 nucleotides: TGTGCCAGCAGCACCGGGGGGGGTAGGTACGAGCAGTACTTC. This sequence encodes CASSTGGGRYEQYF.

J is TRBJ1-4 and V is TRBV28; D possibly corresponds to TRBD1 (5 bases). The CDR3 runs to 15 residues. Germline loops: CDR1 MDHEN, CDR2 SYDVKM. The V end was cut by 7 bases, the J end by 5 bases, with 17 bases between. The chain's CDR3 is CASIRGLTKNEKLFF. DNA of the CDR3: TGTGCCAGCATCCGGGGACTGACGAAGAATGAAAAACTGTTTTTT.

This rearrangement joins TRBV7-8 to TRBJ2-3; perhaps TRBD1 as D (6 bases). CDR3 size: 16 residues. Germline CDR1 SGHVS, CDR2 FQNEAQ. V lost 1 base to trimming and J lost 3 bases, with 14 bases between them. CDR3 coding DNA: TGTGCCAGCAGCTTAGGCGGGCCAGGGGTTACAGATACGCAGTATTTT. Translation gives CASSLGGPGVTDTQYF.

The CDR3 sequence: CASSVGSPYNEQFF. The CDR3 DNA reads TGTGCCAGCAGTGTCGGTAGTCCCTACAATGAGCAGTTCTTC. The rearrangement uses TRBV2 and TRBJ2-1, with D uncertain. The CDR3 is made up of 14 amino acids. CDR1 is SNHLY, CDR2 FYNNEI, per germline. Between the trimmed V and J ends, which lost 4 bases and 2 bases, there was a span of 9 bases.

CDR3 protein: CASSPSGAGPSFTEAFF. As DNA, the CDR3 is TGTGCCAGCTCACCGTCAGGGGCCGGGCCCTCTTTCACTGAAGCTTTCTTT. This chain joins TRBV18 and TRBJ1-1; TRBD1 is a possible D gene (6 bases). With 3 bases removed from V and 4 bases from J, the gap between germline ends came to 21 bases. CDR1 KGHSH and CDR2 LQKENI come from the germline V gene. CDR3 length equals 17 residues.

CDR3 DNA sequence: TGTGCCAGCAGTTACAGCGCAGGGGGAATCGCCGGGGAGCTGTTTTTT. It codes for CASSYSAGGIAGELFF. The chain couples TRBV6-5 to TRBJ2-2; TRBD1 matches 7 bases. CDR3 length: 16 amino acids. V was pared by 2 bases and J by 6 bases, with 9 bases of the junction left unmatched. Germline CDR1 and CDR2: MNHEY and SVGAGI.

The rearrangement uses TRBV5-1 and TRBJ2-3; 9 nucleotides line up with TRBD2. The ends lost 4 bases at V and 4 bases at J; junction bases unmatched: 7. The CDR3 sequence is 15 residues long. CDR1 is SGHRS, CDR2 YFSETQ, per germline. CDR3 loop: CASSPFSGSADTQYF. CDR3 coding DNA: TGCGCCAGCAGCCCATTTAGCGGGAGCGCAGATACGCAGTATTTT.

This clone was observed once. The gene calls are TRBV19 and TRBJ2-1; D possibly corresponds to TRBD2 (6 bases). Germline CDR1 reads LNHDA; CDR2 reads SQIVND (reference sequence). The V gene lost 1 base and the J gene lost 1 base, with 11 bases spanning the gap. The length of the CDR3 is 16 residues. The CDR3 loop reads CASSIVHGGSYNEQFF. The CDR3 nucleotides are TGTGCCAGTAGTATAGTTCACGGGGGTTCCTACAATGAGCAGTTCTTC.

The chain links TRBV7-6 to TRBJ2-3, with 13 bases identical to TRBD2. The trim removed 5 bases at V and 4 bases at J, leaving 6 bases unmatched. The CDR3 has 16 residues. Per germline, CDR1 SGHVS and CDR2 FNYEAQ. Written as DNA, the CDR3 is TGTGCCAGCAGCCATGGACTAGCGGGAGTGCCAGATACGCAGTATTTT. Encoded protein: CASSHGLAGVPDTQYF.

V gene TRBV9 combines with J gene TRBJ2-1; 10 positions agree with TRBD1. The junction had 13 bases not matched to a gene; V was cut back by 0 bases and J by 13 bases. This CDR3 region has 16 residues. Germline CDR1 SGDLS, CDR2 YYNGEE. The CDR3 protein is CASSVAGDRGLRDQFF. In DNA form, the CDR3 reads TGTGCCAGCAGCGTAGCTGGGGACAGGGGTTTAAGGGATCAGTTCTTC.

The CDR3: CASGLSGEAFF. CDR3 DNA sequence: TGTGCTAGTGGTTTGTCAGGGGAAGCTTTCTTT. V and J are TRBV12-5 and TRBJ1-1; tentatively, D is TRBD1 (5 bases). Trimming took 2 bases from V and 8 from J, leaving 6 bases between them. Germline V gene data show CDR1 as LGHNT and CDR2 as FRNRAP. This CDR3 has 11 amino acids.

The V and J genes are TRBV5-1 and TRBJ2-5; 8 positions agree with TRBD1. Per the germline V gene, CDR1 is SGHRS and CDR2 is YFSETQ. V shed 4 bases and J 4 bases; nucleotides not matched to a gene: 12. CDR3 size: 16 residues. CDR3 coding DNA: TGCGCCAGCAGCCCTCCCGGGACAGGCCAGGGAGAGACCCAGTACTTC. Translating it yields CASSPPGTGQGETQYF.

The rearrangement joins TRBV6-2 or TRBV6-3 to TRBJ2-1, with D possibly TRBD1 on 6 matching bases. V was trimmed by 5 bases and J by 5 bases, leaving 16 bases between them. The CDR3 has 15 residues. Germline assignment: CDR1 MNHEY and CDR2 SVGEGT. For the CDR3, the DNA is TGTGCCAGCAGTAGTACAGGGTTGGGCGACAATGAGCAGTTCTTC. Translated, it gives CASSSTGLGDNEQFF.

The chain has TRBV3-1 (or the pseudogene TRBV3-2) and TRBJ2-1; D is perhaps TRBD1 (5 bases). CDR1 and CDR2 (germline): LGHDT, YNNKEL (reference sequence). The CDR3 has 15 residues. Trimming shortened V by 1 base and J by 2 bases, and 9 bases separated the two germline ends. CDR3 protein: CASSQAGLAYNEQFF. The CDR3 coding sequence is TGTGCCAGCAGCCAAGCAGGGTTGGCCTACAATGAGCAGTTCTTC.

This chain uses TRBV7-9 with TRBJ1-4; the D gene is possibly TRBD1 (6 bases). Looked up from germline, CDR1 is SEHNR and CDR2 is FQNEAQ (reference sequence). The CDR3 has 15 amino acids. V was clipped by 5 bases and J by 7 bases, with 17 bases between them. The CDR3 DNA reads TGTGCCAGCAGCCCCCCGGGGGGGCTAATTGAAAAACTGTTTTTT. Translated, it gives CASSPPGGLIEKLFF.

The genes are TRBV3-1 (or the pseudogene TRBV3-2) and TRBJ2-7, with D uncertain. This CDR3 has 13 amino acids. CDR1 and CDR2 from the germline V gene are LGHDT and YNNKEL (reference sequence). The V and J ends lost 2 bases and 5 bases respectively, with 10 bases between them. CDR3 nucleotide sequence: TGTGCCAGCAGCCAACGTGGAGAGGACGAGCAGTACTTC. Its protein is CASSQRGEDEQYF.

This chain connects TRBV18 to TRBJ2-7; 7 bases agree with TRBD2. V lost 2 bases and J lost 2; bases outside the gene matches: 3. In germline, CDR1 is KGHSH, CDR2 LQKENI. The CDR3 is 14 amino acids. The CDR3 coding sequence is TGTGCCAGCTCACCAGGAGCGGGAACCTACGAGCAGTACTTC. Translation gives CASSPGAGTYEQYF.

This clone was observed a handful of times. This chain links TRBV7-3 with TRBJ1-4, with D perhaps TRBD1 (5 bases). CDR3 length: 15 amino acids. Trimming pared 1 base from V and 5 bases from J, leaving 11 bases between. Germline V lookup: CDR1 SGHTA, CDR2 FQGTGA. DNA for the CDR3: TGTGCCAGCAGCTTAAAGGGGCTGGGAAATGAAAAACTGTTTTTT. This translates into CASSLKGLGNEKLFF.

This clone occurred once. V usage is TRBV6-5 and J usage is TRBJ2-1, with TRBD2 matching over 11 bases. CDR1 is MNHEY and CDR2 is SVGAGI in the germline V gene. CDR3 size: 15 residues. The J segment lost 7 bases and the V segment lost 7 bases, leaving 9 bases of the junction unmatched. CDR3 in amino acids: CASISGLAGGNEQFF. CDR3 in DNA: TGTGCCAGCATTTCGGGGCTAGCGGGGGGAAATGAGCAGTTCTTC.

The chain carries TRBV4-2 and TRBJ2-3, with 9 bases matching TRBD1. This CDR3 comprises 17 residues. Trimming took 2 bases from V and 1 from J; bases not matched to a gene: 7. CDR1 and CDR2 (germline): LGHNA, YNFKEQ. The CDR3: CASSQPPQGAGTDTQYF. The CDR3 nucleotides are TGTGCCAGCAGCCAACCACCACAGGGGGCCGGCACAGATACGCAGTATTTT.